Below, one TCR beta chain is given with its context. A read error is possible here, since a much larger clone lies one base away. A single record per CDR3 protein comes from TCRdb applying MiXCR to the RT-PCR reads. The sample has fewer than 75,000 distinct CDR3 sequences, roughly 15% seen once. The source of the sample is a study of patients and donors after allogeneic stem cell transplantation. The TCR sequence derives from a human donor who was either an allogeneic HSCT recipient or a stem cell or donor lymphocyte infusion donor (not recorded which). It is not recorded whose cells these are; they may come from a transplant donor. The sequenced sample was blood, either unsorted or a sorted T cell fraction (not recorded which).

The CDR3 sequence: CASGPTGAYGYTF. As DNA, the CDR3 is TGTGCCAGCGGTCCCACGGGGGCCTATGGCTACACCTTC. The chain combines TRBV12-3 or TRBV12-4 with TRBJ1-2; TRBD1 is a possible D gene (6 bases). Trimming pared 8 bases from V and 4 bases from J, leaving 14 bases between. The CDR3 covers 13 residues.